Each of the 28 T cell receptor beta chains below was sequenced from the same sample in a study of post-analysis software for immune sequencing data. Points from the study as a whole: Patients had higher frequencies than controls of about 5 TRBV segments, including TRBV5-6, TRBV5-1 and TRBV20-1.

Presence of unique molecular identifiers characterized the TCR beta cDNA libraries. MiXCR, run by TCRdb on the PCR reads, gives a single entry per CDR3 protein. The sample comprises around 710,000 distinct CDR3 sequences, around 46% of which are singletons, and 4.9% rests with the top ten. These receptors are not linked to any known antigen. Specimen: blood. These TCRs come from a girl between 5 and 17 years old with multiple sclerosis.

This clonotype has only a few counts. The V and J genes are TRBV10-3 and TRBJ1-5, with D perhaps matching TRBD1 (5 bases). V shed 2 bases and J shed 7 bases, with 18 bases lying between them. The CDR3 extends over 16 amino acids. The germline gives CDR1 ENHRY, CDR2 SYGVKD. The CDR3 is CAISETIGASRQPQHF. The CDR3 DNA is TGTGCCATCAGTGAGACTATAGGGGCTTCACGACAGCCCCAGCATTTT.

This chain links TRBV30 with TRBJ2-3; D is ambiguous. The CDR3 length is 14 residues. V lost 0 bases and J lost 1, with 8 bases in between. Germline V gene lookup returns CDR1 GTSNPN and CDR2 SVGIG (reference sequence). CDR3 in DNA: TGTGCCTGGAGTGTATCTCGCGGCACAGATACGCAGTATTTT. It yields the protein CAWSVSRGTDTQYF.

The gene calls are TRBV20-1 and TRBJ2-7; unclear D gene. CDR1 is DFQATT, CDR2 SNEGSKA, per germline (reference sequence). This CDR3 region has 13 residues. V was trimmed by 0 bases and J by 2 bases, leaving 8 bases between them. CDR3 bases: TGCAGTGCTAGAGATCCTAGGGCCTACGAGCAGTACTTC. Its protein is CSARDPRAYEQYF.

The chain is built from TRBV20-1 and TRBJ2-1, with D perhaps TRBD2 (6 bases). This CDR3 has 16 residues. Germline CDR1 is DFQATT and CDR2 is SNEGSKA (reference sequence). V lost 0 bases and J lost 2, with 14 bases in between. For the CDR3, the DNA is TGCAGTGCTAGAGATCTAGGGAGGACGGCCTACAATGAGCAGTTCTTC. Translation gives CSARDLGRTAYNEQFF.

This clonotype occurred a few times. The chain employs TRBV7-9 and TRBJ2-3, with unresolved D. Trimming removed 5 bases at V and 8 bases at J, with 26 bases between. Germline V CDR1 and CDR2: SEHNR, FQNEAQ (reference sequence). The CDR3 runs 17 residues. The CDR3 reads CASSGTAGLGPSGTQYF. The CDR3 bases are TGTGCCAGCAGCGGAACGGCAGGCCTCGGCCCCTCGGGTACGCAGTATTTT.

This clonotype was detected only a few times. V is TRBV6-1 and J is TRBJ2-1, with TRBD2 matching over 7 bases. Germline V CDR1 and CDR2: MNHNS, SASEGT. Losses at the gene ends were 2 bases for V and 0 bases for J; bases not matched to a gene: 7. The CDR3 consists of 17 residues. CDR3 region: CASSERLAQSSYNEQFF. CDR3 coding DNA: TGTGCCAGCAGTGAAAGACTAGCCCAGAGCTCCTACAATGAGCAGTTCTTC.

This chain links TRBV11-2 with TRBJ1-4; D ambiguous. The germline CDR1 and CDR2 sequences are SGHAT and FQNNGV. The CDR3 runs 16 residues. V lost 0 bases and J 8 bases, leaving 16 bases between the germline ends. Here the CDR3 DNA reads TGTGCCAGCAGCTTAGATCCCGCAGGTCGAGGGGAAAAACTGTTTTTT. Translation: CASSLDPAGRGEKLFF.

This clonotype came up a few times. This sequence joins TRBV7-9 and TRBJ2-5; D uncertain. The germline CDR1 and CDR2 sequences are SEHNR and FQNEAQ (reference sequence). The ends were cut back, 5 bases at V and 1 base at J, with 17 bases in the middle. The CDR3 spans 16 residues. The DNA of the CDR3 is TGTGCCAGCAGCCCTCCTCGCGACGGGCTCCAAGAGACCCAGTACTTC. It yields the protein CASSPPRDGLQETQYF.

The chain employs TRBV6-5 and TRBJ2-7; 10 bases are a match to TRBD1. The germline V gene has CDR1 MNHEY and CDR2 SVGAGI. The CDR3 has 14 residues. V lost 6 bases, J lost 5 bases, and 7 bases stayed unmatched. In nucleotides, the CDR3 is TGTGCCAGCAGACAGAGACAGGGGGCGGACGAGCAGTACTTC. Translated: CASRQRQGADEQYF.

The CDR3 reads CSAAIQRSYNEQFF. For the CDR3, the DNA is TGCAGTGCCGCCATTCAGCGATCCTACAATGAGCAGTTCTTC. The chain has TRBV20-1 and TRBJ2-1, with D uncertain. Trimming pared 6 bases from V and 1 base from J, leaving 13 bases between. The CDR3 runs to 14 residues. CDR1 is DFQATT and CDR2 is SNEGSKA in the germline V gene (reference sequence).

The chain joins TRBV5-1 to TRBJ2-5; 9 bases are shared with TRBD2. The end of the DNA is better explained by TRBJ2-7, so the J call may be wrong. The CDR3 runs 18 residues. The germline CDR1 and CDR2 sequences are SGHRS and YFSETQ. The CDR3 sequence is CASSLRTSAPHAPYEQYF. DNA for the CDR3: TGCGCCAGCAGCCTAAGGACTAGCGCGCCTCACGCCCCCTACGAGCAGTACTTC.

This clonotype was seen only a few times. The chain combines TRBV2 with TRBJ2-3; 8 bases agree with TRBD2. Trimming took 8 bases from V and 3 from J; bases not matched to a gene: 4. The length of the CDR3 is 13 residues. CDR1 is SNHLY and CDR2 is FYNNEI in the germline V gene. Here the CDR3 reads CASEASGTDTQYF. The DNA for the CDR3 is TGTGCCAGCGAGGCTAGCGGGACAGATACGCAGTATTTT.

The chain employs TRBV27 and TRBJ2-1; 7 bases line up with TRBD1. V shed 6 bases and J 7 bases; nucleotides not matched to a gene: 9. Germline CDR1 MNHEY, CDR2 SMNVEV (reference sequence). The CDR3 length is 14 residues. The CDR3 loop reads CASSYGQAENEQFF. The DNA for the CDR3 is TGTGCCAGCAGCTACGGACAGGCAGAGAATGAGCAGTTCTTC.

The gene calls are TRBV7-8 and TRBJ2-7; D is perhaps TRBD2 (6 bases). This CDR3 spans 15 amino acids. CDR1 SGHVS and CDR2 FQNEAQ come from the germline V gene. V lost 3 bases and J lost 0, with 12 bases in between. The CDR3 is CASSFAGSGSYEQYF. The CDR3 nucleotides read TGTGCCAGCAGCTTCGCAGGTAGCGGCTCCTACGAGCAGTACTTC.

The chain links TRBV6-5 to TRBJ1-6; D possibly corresponds to TRBD1 (6 bases). The CDR3 totals 12 residues. The V end lost 8 bases, the J end lost 9 bases, and 11 bases lay between the germline ends. Looked up from germline, CDR1 is MNHEY and CDR2 is SVGAGI. The CDR3: CASREGGSPLHF. CDR3 DNA: TGTGCCAGCCGGGAGGGGGGTTCACCCCTCCACTTT.

In DNA form, the CDR3 reads TGTGCCAGCAGGGGGACAGGACTCAATCAGCCCCAGCATTTT. It codes for CASRGTGLNQPQHF. The chain couples TRBV28 to TRBJ1-5, with 8 nucleotides matching TRBD1. Per the germline V gene, CDR1 is MDHEN and CDR2 is SYDVKM. This CDR3 comprises 14 residues. With 6 bases clipped from V and 3 bases from J, the junction kept 4 bases outside the gene matches.

The gene calls are TRBV20-1 and TRBJ2-7; 8 bases line up with TRBD2. The trim removed 2 bases at V and 4 bases at J, leaving 10 bases unmatched. This CDR3 has 15 residues. CDR1 is DFQATT and CDR2 is SNEGSKA in the germline V gene (reference sequence). CDR3 sequence (DNA): TGCAGTGCTAGACCCCCAGGGCGGGAGGAGTACGAGCAGTACTTC. Its translation: CSARPPGREEYEQYF.

The J gene is TRBJ2-5, the V gene TRBV20-1; D is tentatively TRBD1 or TRBD2 (5 bases each). The J call may not be correct, given that the DNA end is closer to TRBJ2-7. CDR3 length: 12 amino acids. Germline lookup yields CDR1 DFQATT and CDR2 SNEGSKA (reference sequence). The CDR3 loop reads CSATVGTHEQYF. The CDR3 nucleotides read TGCAGTGCTACGGTAGGGACCCACGAGCAGTACTTC.

The gene calls are TRBV29-1 and TRBJ2-7; D is undetermined. The CDR3 covers 14 residues. Trimming cost V 0 bases and J 1 base, with 10 bases left between them. Looked up from germline, CDR1 is SQVTM and CDR2 is ANQGSEA. This CDR3 is CSVEDGISSYEQYF. The CDR3 bases are TGCAGCGTTGAAGATGGGATTTCTTCCTACGAGCAGTACTTC.

The chain joins TRBV20-1 to TRBJ2-2, with a tentative D call TRBD1 (6 bases). This CDR3 contains 13 residues. CDR1 DFQATT and CDR2 SNEGSKA come from the germline V gene (reference sequence). V lost 3 bases to trimming and J lost 2 bases, with 7 bases between them. The CDR3 reads CSARDSNTGELFF. The CDR3 region has the DNA TGCAGTGCTAGGGACAGCAACACCGGGGAGCTGTTTTTT.

This clonotype was seen a handful of times. This rearrangement joins TRBV7-9 to TRBJ1-5; the match to TRBD1 covers 7 bases. The CDR3 is made up of 16 amino acids. Germline CDR1 SEHNR, CDR2 FQNEAQ (reference sequence). The V gene end was trimmed by 5 bases and the J gene end by 2 bases; junction bases not matched to a gene: 9. CDR3 protein: CASSRFPDRGNQPQHF. As DNA, the CDR3 is TGTGCCAGCAGCCGATTCCCCGACAGGGGCAATCAGCCCCAGCATTTT.

The CDR3 DNA reads TGCAGTGCCGCCAGCGGGAGGGTATCCTACAATGAGCAGTTCTTC. This translates into CSAASGRVSYNEQFF. The chain carries TRBV20-1 and TRBJ2-1, with 10 bases lining up with TRBD2. Trimming at V came to 6 bases and at J to 1 base, leaving 6 bases not matched to a gene. Per germline, CDR1 DFQATT and CDR2 SNEGSKA (reference sequence). The CDR3 totals 15 residues.

The chain joins TRBV12-3 or TRBV12-4 to TRBJ1-5; D gene unclear. V gave up 1 base and J gave up 3 bases, with 10 bases separating them. This CDR3 comprises 15 residues. CDR3 loop: CASSLGSGHNQPQHF. CDR3 DNA sequence: TGTGCCAGCAGTTTAGGGAGCGGCCACAATCAGCCCCAGCATTTT.

The CDR3 loop reads CASNLKRQLPYTQYF. The CDR3 nucleotides read TGTGCCAGCAACCTAAAACGGCAGCTACCGTATACGCAGTATTTT. V and J are TRBV5-6 and TRBJ2-3; D call uncertain. Germline CDR1 SGHDT, CDR2 YYEEEE. The CDR3 is made up of 15 amino acids. V lost 6 bases and J 7 bases, leaving 21 bases between the germline ends.

The rearrangement links TRBV5-1 to TRBJ2-7; D gene unclear. The end of the DNA is better explained by TRBJ2-5, so the J call may be wrong. The CDR3 consists of 12 residues. The germline CDR1 and CDR2 sequences are SGHRS and YFSETQ. CDR3 nucleotide sequence: TGCGCCAGCAGCTTGAACTTGGAGACCCAGTACTTC. Amino acids: CASSLNLETQYF.

For this clonotype: At one boundary the junction diverges from the germline segment, which might be a read error. The V gene is TRBV7-2, the J gene TRBJ2-7; 9 bases agree with TRBD1. Germline lookup yields CDR1 SGHTA and CDR2 FQGNSA. The CDR3 extends over 15 amino acids. CDR3 in DNA: TGTGCCAGCAGCCCCTCGGGGACAGGGCTATACGGGCAGTACTTC. Protein sequence: CASSPSGTGLYGQYF.

This clonotype has only a few counts. The V gene is TRBV5-1, the J gene TRBJ2-3; 8 positions agree with TRBD2. After removal of 2 bases from V and 2 bases from J, the junction contained 10 bases not matched to a gene. From germline, CDR1 is SGHRS and CDR2 YFSETQ. The CDR3 has 17 residues. This chain's CDR3 is CASSFDLSGTYTDTQYF. The DNA of the CDR3 is TGCGCCAGCAGCTTCGATCTTAGCGGGACTTACACAGATACGCAGTATTTT.

This clonotype was detected a few times. CDR3 loop: CASSSRTSGSREQFF. CDR3 nucleotide sequence: TGTGCCAGCAGCTCCCGGACTAGCGGGAGCCGTGAGCAGTTCTTC. The chain recombines TRBV7-9 with TRBJ2-1; 13 bases align to TRBD2. V was pared by 4 bases and J by 9 bases, with 6 bases of the junction left unmatched. This CDR3 is built from 15 residues. Per the germline V gene, CDR1 is SEHNR and CDR2 is FQNEAQ (reference sequence).